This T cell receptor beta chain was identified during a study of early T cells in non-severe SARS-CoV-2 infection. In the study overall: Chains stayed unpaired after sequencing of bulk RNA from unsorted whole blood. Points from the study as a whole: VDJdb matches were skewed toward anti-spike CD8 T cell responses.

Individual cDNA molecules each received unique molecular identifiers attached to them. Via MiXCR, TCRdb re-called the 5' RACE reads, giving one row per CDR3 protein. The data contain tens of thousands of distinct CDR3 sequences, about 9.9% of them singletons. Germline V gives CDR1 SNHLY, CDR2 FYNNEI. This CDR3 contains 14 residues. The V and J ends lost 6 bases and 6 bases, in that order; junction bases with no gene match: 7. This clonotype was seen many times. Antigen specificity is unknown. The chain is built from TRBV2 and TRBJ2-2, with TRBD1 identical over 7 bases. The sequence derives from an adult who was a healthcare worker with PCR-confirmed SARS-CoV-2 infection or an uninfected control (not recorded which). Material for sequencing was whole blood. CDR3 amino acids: CASRIRQGSGELFF. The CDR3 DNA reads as TGTGCCAGCAGAATACGACAGGGCTCCGGGGAGCTGTTTTTT. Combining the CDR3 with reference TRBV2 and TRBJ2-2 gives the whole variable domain EPEVTQTPSHQVTQMGQEVILRCVPISNHLYFYWYRQILGQKVEFLVSFYNNEISEKSEIFDDQFSVERPDGSNFTLKIRSTKLEDSAMYFCASRIRQGSGELFFGEGSRLTVL.